Listed below are T cell receptor beta chains from one sample, sequenced in a study of beta chain features in type 1 diabetes. Produced via immunoSEQ multiplex PCR; TCRdb's table is partial and in-frame only. The table includes some 700,000 clones, roughly 13% detected once. Material for sequencing was naive CD4+ T cells from blood. The receptors were sampled from a man aged 18 to 30 with type 1 diabetes. Both conserved end residues are part of each CDR3. A D gene is named only where the DNA matches it firmly. Expanded clones are given a class, and other clones once, few, many or no size at all.

TRBV28	-	-	TRBJ2-7	CASSLVHSYEQYF	TGTGCCAGCAGTTTAGTCCACTCCTACGAGCAGTACTTC
TRBV7-6	few	TRBD2	TRBJ2-3	CASSLGLAGNPHLEYF	TGTGCCAGCAGCTTAGGGCTAGCGGGGAACCCCCATTTGGAGTATTTT
TRBV30	-	-	TRBJ2-1	CAWNRGPTYNEQFF	TGTGCCTGGAACCGGGGGCCTACCTACAATGAGCAGTTCTTC
TRBV5-1	few	TRBD1	TRBJ1-5	CASSSTGGVQPQHF	TGCGCCAGCAGCTCGACAGGGGGAGTTCAGCCCCAGCATTTT
TRBV4-2	few	-	TRBJ1-1	CASSQSQGNTEAFF	TGTGCCAGCAGCCAGTCACAGGGGAACACTGAAGCTTTCTTT
TRBV30	-	-	TRBJ1-2	CAWRDPPKRPNGYTF	TGTGCCTGGAGGGACCCGCCCAAAAGGCCAAATGGCTACACCTTC
TRBV30	-	-	TRBJ1-1	CAWSEQGAEAFF	TGTGCCTGGAGTGAGCAGGGTGCGGAAGCTTTCTTT
TRBV11-2	-	-	TRBJ2-7	CASSLAMDGSYEQYF	TGTGCCAGCAGCTTAGCCATGGACGGATCCTACGAGCAGTACTTC
TRBV5-4	-	TRBD1	TRBJ1-6	CASSPTTGGDSPLHF	TGTGCCAGCAGCCCGACCACAGGGGGCGATTCACCCCTCCACTTT
TRBV30	few	-	TRBJ1-6	CAWSLSSYNSPLHF	TGTGCCTGGAGTCTGAGCTCCTATAATTCACCCCTCCACTTT
TRBV28	-	-	TRBJ1-1	CASSFAGNWYAFF	TGTGCCAGCAGTTTCGCGGGGAATTGGTATGCTTTCTTT
TRBV28	-	TRBD1	TRBJ2-3	CASSGTGWYF	TGTGCCAGCTCCGGGACAGGGTGGTATTTT
TRBV7-9	few	-	TRBJ1-1	CASSLKTENTEAFF	TGTGCCAGCAGCCTCAAGACGGAGAACACTGAAGCTTTCTTT
TRBV27	-	-	TRBJ1-1	CASSFGVRGDTEAFF	TGTGCCAGCAGTTTCGGGGTCCGGGGGGACACTGAAGCTTTCTTT
TRBV6-5	few	-	TRBJ1-4	CASSPGLFF	TGTGCCAGCAGCCCCGGTCTGTTTTTT
TRBV29-1	few	-	TRBJ1-5	CSVEEQGGQPQHF	TGCAGCGTTGAAGAACAGGGCGGTCAGCCCCAGCATTTT
TRBV29-1	-	-	TRBJ2-5	CSHRDRETQYF	TGCAGCCACCGGGATCGGGAGACCCAGTACTTC
TRBV18	few	TRBD1	TRBJ2-1	CASSPSWDRLLFF	TGTGCCAGCTCACCAAGTTGGGACAGGTTACTGTTCTTC
TRBV5-1	-	-	TRBJ1-1	CASSLGPENTEAFF	TGCGCCAGCAGCTTGGGTCCGGAGAACACTGAAGCTTTCTTT
TRBV5-1	-	TRBD1	TRBJ2-3	CASSSDRGKTDTQYF	TGCGCCAGCAGCTCGGACAGGGGGAAGACAGATACGCAGTATTTT
TRBV11-2	-	TRBD1	TRBJ2-1	CASSLAGGDEQFF	TGTGCCAGCAGCTTAGCAGGGGGCGATGAGCAGTTCTTC
TRBV5-1	few	TRBD1	TRBJ1-6	CASSLGTGVTDSPLHF	TGCGCCAGCAGCTTAGGGACAGGGGTTACAGATTCACCCCTCCACTTT
TRBV6-5	few	TRBD2	TRBJ2-7	CASNRGRGFGEQYF	TGTGCCAGCAACCGAGGGAGGGGATTCGGCGAGCAGTACTTC
TRBV18	-	TRBD1	TRBJ2-7	CASSPQLYTGDYEQYF	TGTGCCAGCTCACCACAGCTATATACAGGGGACTACGAGCAGTACTTC
TRBV7-2	-	-	TRBJ2-3	CANSPKNTDTQYF	TGTGCCAACTCACCTAAAAACACAGATACGCAGTATTTT
TRBV10-3	-	-	TRBJ1-2	CASSETADAANYGYTF	TGTGCCAGCAGTGAAACGGCTGATGCAGCGAACTATGGCTACACCTTC
TRBV2	few	-	TRBJ2-6	CASRSGANVLTF	TGTGCCAGCAGATCCGGGGCCAACGTCCTGACTTTC
TRBV30	few	TRBD2	TRBJ2-3	CAWTAGGTDTQYF	TGTGCCTGGACTGCGGGGGGTACAGATACGCAGTATTTT
TRBV7-9	-	-	TRBJ2-7	CASSWTEKQYF	TGTGCCAGCAGCTGGACGGAGAAGCAGTACTTC
TRBV29-1	-	-	TRBJ1-1	CSVEGKLMNTEAFF	TGCAGCGTTGAGGGAAAGCTGATGAACACTGAAGCTTTCTTT
TRBV30	few	-	TRBJ2-7	CAGDTAYEQYF	TGTGCCGGGGACACGGCCTACGAGCAGTACTTC
TRBV7-9	-	-	TRBJ2-7	CASSFVSDIEQYF	TGTGCCAGCAGCTTTGTTTCCGACATCGAGCAGTACTTC
TRBV18	few	-	TRBJ2-5	CASSPPQGRGPETQYF	TGTGCCAGCTCACCACCACAGGGCCGAGGCCCAGAGACCCAGTACTTC